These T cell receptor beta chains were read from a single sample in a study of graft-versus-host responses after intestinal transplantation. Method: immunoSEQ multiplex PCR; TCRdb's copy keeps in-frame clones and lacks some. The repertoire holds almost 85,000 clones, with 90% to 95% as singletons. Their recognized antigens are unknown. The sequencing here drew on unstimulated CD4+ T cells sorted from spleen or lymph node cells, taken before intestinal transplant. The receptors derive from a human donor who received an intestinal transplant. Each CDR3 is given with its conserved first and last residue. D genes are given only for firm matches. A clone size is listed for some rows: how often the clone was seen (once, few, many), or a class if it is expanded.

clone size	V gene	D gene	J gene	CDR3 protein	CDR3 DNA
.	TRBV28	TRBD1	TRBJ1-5	CASTRTGPINQPQHF	TGTGCCAGCACCCGGACAGGGCCTATAAATCAGCCCCAGCATTTT
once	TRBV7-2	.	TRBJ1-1	CASSFQSEDTEAFF	TGTGCCAGCAGCTTTCAGAGCGAAGACACTGAAGCTTTCTTT
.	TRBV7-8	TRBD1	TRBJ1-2	CASSSARTGRGYTF	TGTGCCAGCAGTTCGGCCAGGACAGGGAGAGGCTACACCTTC
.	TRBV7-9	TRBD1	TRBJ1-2	CASSSLPDRALGYTF	TGTGCCAGCAGCTCCCTCCCGGACAGGGCCTTGGGCTACACCTTC
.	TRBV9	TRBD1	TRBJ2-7	CASSEDRAGYEQYF	TGTGCCAGCAGCGAGGACAGGGCGGGCTACGAGCAGTACTTC
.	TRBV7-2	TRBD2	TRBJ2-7	CASSLARGGGSSYEQYF	TGTGCCAGCAGCTTAGCGAGAGGCGGGGGGAGCTCCTACGAGCAGTACTTC
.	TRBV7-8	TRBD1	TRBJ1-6	CASSLVPAGGNSPLHF	TGTGCCAGCAGCTTAGTTCCGGCAGGGGGTAATTCACCCCTCCACTTT
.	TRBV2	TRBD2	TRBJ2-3	CASLLAGGPDTQYF	TGTGCCAGCTTACTAGCGGGGGGTCCAGATACGCAGTATTTT
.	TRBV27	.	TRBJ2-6	CASSSTGFSGANVLTF	TGTGCCAGCAGTTCTACAGGTTTCTCTGGGGCCAACGTCCTGACTTTC
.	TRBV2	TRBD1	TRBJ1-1	CASTSEGALTWKTEAFF	TGTGCCAGCACCTCAGAGGGGGCCCTAACGTGGAAGACTGAAGCTTTCTTT
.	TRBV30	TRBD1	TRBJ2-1	CAWSYRDRHYNEQFF	TGTGCCTGGAGTTACCGGGACAGACATTACAATGAGCAGTTCTTC
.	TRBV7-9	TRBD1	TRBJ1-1	CATDRVNTEAFF	TGTGCCACGGACAGGGTGAACACTGAAGCTTTCTTT
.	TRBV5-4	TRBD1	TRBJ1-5	CASSLGQGAVNQPQHF	TGTGCCAGCAGCTTGGGACAGGGGGCAGTCAATCAGCCCCAGCATTTT
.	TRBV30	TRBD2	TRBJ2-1	CAWSVGAGGMHEQFF	TGTGCCTGGAGTGTAGGAGCGGGGGGGATGCATGAGCAGTTCTTC
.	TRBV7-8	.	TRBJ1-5	CASSAQTGRGVNQPQHF	TGTGCCAGCAGCGCCCAGACAGGTAGGGGTGTCAATCAGCCCCAGCATTTT
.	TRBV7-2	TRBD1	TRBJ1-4	CASSFGTGKEKLFF	TGTGCCAGCAGCTTCGGGACAGGGAAAGAAAAACTGTTTTTT
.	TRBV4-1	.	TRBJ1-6	CASSVPQGQNSPLHF	TGCGCCAGCAGCGTACCGCAGGGTCAGAATTCACCCCTCCACTTT
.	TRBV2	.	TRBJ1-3	CASKGDGGNTIYF	TGTGCCAGCAAGGGGGACGGTGGAAACACCATATATTTT
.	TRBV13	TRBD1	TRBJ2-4	CASSTIGQGAPLSAKNIQYF	TGTGCCAGCAGCACCATAGGACAGGGGGCGCCCCTATCAGCCAAAAACATTCAGTACTTC
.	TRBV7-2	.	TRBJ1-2	CASSLNRDGYGYTF	TGTGCCAGCAGCTTAAACAGGGACGGCTATGGCTACACCTTC
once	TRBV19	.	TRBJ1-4	CASSKRGTWGDNEKLFF	TGTGCCAGTAGTAAGCGCGGCACCTGGGGAGATAATGAAAAACTGTTTTTT
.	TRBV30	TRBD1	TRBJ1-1	CAWSRDRGKGAEAFF	TGTGCCTGGAGCCGGGACAGGGGGAAGGGCGCTGAAGCTTTCTTT
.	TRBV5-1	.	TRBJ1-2	CASSLAGDRNYGYTF	TGCGCCAGCAGCTTGGCGGGGGACCGTAACTATGGCTACACCTTC
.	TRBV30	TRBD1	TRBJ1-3	CVWSPGTVSSGNTIYF	TGTGTCTGGAGTCCCGGGACAGTGAGCTCTGGAAACACCATATATTTT